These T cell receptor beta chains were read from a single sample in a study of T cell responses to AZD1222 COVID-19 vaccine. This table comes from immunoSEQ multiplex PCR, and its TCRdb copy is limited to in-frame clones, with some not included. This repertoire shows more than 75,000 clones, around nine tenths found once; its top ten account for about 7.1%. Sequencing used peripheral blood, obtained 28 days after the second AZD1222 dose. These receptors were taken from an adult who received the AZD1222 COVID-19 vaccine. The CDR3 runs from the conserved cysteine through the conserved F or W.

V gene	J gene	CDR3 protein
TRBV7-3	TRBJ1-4	CASSLARATNEKLFF
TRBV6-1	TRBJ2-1	CASSEESGDGQFF
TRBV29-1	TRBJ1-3	CSGRWGSGNTIYF
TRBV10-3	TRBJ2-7	CAISEEVAGLYEQYF
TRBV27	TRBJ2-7	CASRTASGTYEQYF
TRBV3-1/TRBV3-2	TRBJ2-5	CASSAYWGETQYF
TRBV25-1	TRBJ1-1	CASSEPSSNTEAFF
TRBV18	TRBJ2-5	CASRQQGAHQETQYF
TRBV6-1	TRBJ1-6	CASSEPTTGTPSPLHF
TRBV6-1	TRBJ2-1	CASSEADSFNEQFF
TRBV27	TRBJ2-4	CASSGRASKNIQYF
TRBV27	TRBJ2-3	CASRQGGSSTDTQYF
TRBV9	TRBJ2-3	CASSPAFASGREDTQYF
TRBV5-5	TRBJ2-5	CASSLWGQGGQETQYF
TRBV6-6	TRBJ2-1	CASSSPLQNEQFF
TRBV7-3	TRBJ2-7	CASSQGAGRSYEQYF
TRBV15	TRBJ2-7	CATSRELGTGEQYF
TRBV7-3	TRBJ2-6	CASSLRASGSVSGANVLTF
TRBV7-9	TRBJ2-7	CASSFASGRNYEQYF
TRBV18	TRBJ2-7	CASSRQGYEQYF
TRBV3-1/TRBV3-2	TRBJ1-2	CASSQRQTNYGYTF
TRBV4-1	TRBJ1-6	CASSQGGTQAGYNSPLHF
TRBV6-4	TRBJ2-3	CASSEAGVLDTQYF
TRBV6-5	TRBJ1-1	CASSYSGRPNTEAFF
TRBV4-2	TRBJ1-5	CASSHLTGPNQPQHF
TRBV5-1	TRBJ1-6	CASSGTQGDNSPLHF
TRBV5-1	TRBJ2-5	CASSPLLTGRRGETQYF
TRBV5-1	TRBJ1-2	CASSLVGGRNYGYTF
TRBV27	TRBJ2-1	CASSLSPGTGIYNEQFF
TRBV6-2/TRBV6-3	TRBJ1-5	CASSSFVGSQHF
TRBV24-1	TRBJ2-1	CATSAPGGVGNEQFF
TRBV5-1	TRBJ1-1	CASSTPAGNTEAFF
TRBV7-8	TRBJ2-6	CASSLQGRGSGANVLTF
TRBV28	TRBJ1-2	CASSSETTGRYGYTF
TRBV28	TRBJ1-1	CASSQDQTTEAFF
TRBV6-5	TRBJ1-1	CASRSQMTANTEAFF
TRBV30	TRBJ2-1	CAWSVQLAGGYSNEQFF
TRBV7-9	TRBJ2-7	CASSYFSGSSYEQYF
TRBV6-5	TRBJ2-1	CASSSSALDEQFF
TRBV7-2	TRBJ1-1	CASSDGFGMNEAFF
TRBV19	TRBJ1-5	CASKSGIYSNQPQHF
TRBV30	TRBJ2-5	CALGLAATKETQYF
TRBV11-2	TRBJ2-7	CASSLLGERSYEQYF
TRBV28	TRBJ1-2	CASSLWAPYGYTF